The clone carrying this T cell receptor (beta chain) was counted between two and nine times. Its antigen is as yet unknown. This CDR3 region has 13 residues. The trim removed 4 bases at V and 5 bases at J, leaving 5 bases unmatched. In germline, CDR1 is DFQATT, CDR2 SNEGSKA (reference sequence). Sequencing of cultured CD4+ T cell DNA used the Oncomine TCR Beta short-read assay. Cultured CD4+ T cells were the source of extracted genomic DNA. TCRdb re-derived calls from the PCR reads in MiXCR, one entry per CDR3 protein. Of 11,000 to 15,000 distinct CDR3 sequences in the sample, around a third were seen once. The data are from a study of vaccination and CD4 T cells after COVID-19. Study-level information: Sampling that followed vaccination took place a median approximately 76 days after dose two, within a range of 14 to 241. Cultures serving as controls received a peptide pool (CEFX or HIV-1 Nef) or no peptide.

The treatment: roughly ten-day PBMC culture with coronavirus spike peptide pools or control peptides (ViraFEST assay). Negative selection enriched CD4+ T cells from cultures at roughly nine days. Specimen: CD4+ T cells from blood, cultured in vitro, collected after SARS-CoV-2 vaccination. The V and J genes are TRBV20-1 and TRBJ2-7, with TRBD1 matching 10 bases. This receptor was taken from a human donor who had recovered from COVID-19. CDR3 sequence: CSANDRGLDEQYF. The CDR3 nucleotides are TGCAGTGCTAACGACAGGGGGCTCGACGAGCAGTACTTC.